The present T cell receptor beta chain was sequenced within a study of human T cells and chemical hapten exposure. TCRdb re-called the RACE reads through MiXCR, storing one row per CDR3 protein. The sample contains some 94,000 distinct CDR3 sequences, around an eighth of which appear only once. Looked up from germline, CDR1 is LGHNA and CDR2 is YSLEER. V shed 4 bases, J shed 3 bases, and the junction held 4 bases outside the gene matches. The CDR3 loop spans 15 amino acids. Documented time point: patch test 1, 2 weeks after DPC sensitization. Treatment of the sample: therapeutic diphenylcyclopropenone sensitization with weekly scalp DPC.

This specimen consisted of whole blood, obtained in connection with sensitization to the hapten diphenylcyclopropenone (DPC). This receptor was taken from a woman aged 40 to 50 with alopecia areata. Some clones in this sample may be carry-over from other donors' samples. The rearrangement links TRBV4-3 to TRBJ2-3, with TRBD1 identical over 10 bases. CDR3 amino acids: CASSLGQGETDTQYF. In nucleotides, the CDR3 is TGCGCCAGCAGCCTCGGACAGGGGGAGACAGATACGCAGTATTTT.